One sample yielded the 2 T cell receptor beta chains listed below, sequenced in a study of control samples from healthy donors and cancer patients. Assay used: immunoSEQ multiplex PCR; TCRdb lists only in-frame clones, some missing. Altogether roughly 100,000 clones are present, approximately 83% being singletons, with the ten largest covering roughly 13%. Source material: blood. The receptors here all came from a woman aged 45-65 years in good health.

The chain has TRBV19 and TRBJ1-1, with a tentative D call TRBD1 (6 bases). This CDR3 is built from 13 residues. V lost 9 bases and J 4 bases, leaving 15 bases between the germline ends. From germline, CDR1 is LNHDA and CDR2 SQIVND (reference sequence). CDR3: CASTTGRGTEAFF. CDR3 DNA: TGTGCCAGCACGACAGGCCGGGGCACTGAAGCTTTCTTT.

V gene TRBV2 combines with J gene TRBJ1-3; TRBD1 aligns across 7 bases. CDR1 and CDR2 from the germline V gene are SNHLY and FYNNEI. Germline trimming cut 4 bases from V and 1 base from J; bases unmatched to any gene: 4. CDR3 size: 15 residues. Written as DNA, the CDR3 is TGTGCCAGCAGTGTTTCGACAGGGTCTGGAAACACCATATATTTT. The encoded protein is CASSVSTGSGNTIYF.